Described below is a single T cell receptor beta chain sequence and its context. The CDR3 sequence is 14 residues long. Per the germline V gene, CDR1 is KGHSH and CDR2 is LQKENI. V was shortened by 6 bases and J by 2 bases, with 12 bases between the two germline ends. The data belong to a study of blood T cell repertoires in COVID-19. Study background: COVID-19 samples collected from the United States, Italy and Spain covered acute and convalescent phases. The cDNA or gDNA used as material had been derived from T cells, B-cell-depleted T cells, or PBMCs.

Per the original methods: Scientists estimated how many nucleated cells there were by amplifying reference gene primers. The assay was immunoSEQ multiplex PCR, and TCRdb's table has in-frame clones only and misses some. From that table come the V and J calls and clone size; the DNA was used to work out D and trimming. In the table there are some 120,000 clones, about 80% of which are singletons. The sequence derives from a woman aged 45 to 65 with acute or convalescent COVID-19. This rearrangement joins TRBV18 to TRBJ2-3; D call uncertain. The sequencing input was peripheral blood. The DNA of the CDR3 is TGTGCCAGCTCGGAGCAGATCTTCACAGATACGCAGTATTTT. Encoded protein: CASSEQIFTDTQYF.